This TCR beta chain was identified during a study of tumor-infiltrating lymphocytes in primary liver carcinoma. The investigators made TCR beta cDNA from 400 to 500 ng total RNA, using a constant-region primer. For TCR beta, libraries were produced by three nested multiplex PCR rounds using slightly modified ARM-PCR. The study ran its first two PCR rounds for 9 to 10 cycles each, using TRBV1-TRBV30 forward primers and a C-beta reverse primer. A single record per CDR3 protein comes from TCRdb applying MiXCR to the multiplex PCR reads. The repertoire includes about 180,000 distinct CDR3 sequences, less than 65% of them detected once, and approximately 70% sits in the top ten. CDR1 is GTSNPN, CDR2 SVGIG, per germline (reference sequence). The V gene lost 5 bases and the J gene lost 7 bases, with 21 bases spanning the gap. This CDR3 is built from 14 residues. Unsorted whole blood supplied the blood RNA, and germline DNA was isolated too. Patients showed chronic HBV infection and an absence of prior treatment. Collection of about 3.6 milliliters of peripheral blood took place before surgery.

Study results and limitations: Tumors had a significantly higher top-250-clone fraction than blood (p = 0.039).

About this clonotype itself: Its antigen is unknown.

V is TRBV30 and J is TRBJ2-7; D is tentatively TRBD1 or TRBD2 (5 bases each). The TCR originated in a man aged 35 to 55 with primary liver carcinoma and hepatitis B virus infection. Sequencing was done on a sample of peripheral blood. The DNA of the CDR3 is TGTGCCTGGGGGCGTCCGGGACCCGGTTGGGAGCAGTACTTC. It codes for CAWGRPGPGWEQYF.